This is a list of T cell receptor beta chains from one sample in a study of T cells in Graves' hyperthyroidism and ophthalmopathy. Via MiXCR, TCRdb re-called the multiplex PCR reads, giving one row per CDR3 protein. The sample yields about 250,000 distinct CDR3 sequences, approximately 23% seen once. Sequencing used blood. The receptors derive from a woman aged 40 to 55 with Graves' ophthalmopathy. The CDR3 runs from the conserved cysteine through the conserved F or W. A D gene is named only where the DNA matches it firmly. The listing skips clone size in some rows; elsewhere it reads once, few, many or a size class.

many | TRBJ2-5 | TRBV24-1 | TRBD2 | TGTGCCACCAGTGATCGGACTAGCGGGACCCAAGAGCCCCAGTACTTC | CATSDRTSGTQEPQYF
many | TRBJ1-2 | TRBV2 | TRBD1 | TGTGCCAGCACCCGGACAGGGCAGGGCTACACCTTC | CASTRTGQGYTF
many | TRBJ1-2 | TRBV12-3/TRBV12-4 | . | TGTGCCAGCAGTTTAGGGCAGGGCTATGGCTACACCTTC | CASSLGQGYGYTF
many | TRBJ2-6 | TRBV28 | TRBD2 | TGTGCCAGCAGTTTCCCCAGGAGAGGGACTAGCTCTGGGGCCAACGTCCTGACTTTC | CASSFPRRGTSSGANVLTF
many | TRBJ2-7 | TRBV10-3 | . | TGTGCCATCAAGACTAGTTCCTACGAGCAGTACTTC | CAIKTSSYEQYF
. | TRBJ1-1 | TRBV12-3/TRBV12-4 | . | TGTGCCAGCACTCAAGGCACTGAAGCTTTCTTT | CASTQGTEAFF
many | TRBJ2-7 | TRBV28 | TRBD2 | TGTGCCAGCAGTTTTGGGACTAGCTTGCACGAGCAGTACTTC | CASSFGTSLHEQYF
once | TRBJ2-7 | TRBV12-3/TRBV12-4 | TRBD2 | TGTGCCAGCAGTTTTAGCGGGAGTACAGCGCAGTACTTC | CASSFSGSTAQYF
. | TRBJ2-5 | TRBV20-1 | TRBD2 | TGCAGTGCTAGTGAAGCGGGGGGGTGGGCAGAGACCCAGTACTTC | CSASEAGGWAETQYF
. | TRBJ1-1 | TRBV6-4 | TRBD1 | TGTGCCAGCAGTGTCGATTTCGGACAGGGCTACACTGAAGCTTTCTTT | CASSVDFGQGYTEAFF
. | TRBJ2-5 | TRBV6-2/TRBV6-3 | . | TGTGCCAGCAGTTACTACGGACAGGGAGGGGAGACCCAGTACTTC | CASSYYGQGGETQYF
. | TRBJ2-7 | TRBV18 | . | TGTGCCAGCTTACGTCTCGGGTACGAGCAGTACTTC | CASLRLGYEQYF
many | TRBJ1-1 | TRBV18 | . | TGTGCCAGCTCACCATCCGTTCTCGGAGGGAACACTGAAGCTTTCTTT | CASSPSVLGGNTEAFF
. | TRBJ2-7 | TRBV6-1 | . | TGTGCCAGCTCCCCCGGGGGACCTCCGGATTACGAGCAGTACTTC | CASSPGGPPDYEQYF
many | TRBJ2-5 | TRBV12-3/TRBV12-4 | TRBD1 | TGTGCCAGCAGTCCCGGGACAGGGGGAAAGACCCAGTACTTC | CASSPGTGGKTQYF
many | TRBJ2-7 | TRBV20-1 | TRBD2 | TGCAGTGCTAGAGATACCAGAGCGGGAGAGACCTACGAGCAGTACTTC | CSARDTRAGETYEQYF